Presented here are 7 T cell receptor beta chains from one specimen sequenced in a study of cytomegalovirus exposure and HLA in healthy donors. 60 Vbeta and 13 Jbeta primers were used in PCR. Method: immunoSEQ multiplex PCR; TCRdb's copy keeps in-frame clones and lacks some. This sample has about 160,000 clones; about two thirds occur once, and the top ten carry around 2.8%. The sequenced sample was PBMCs. All receptors derive from a woman aged 25 to 39 in good health and CMV-seronegative.

This clone was observed once. The chain couples TRBV2 to TRBJ1-4; 7 nucleotides align to TRBD1. CDR1 and CDR2 from the germline V gene are SNHLY and FYNNEI. The CDR3 length is 12 residues. V dropped 7 bases and J dropped 7; count of bases not matched to a gene: 3. The CDR3 here is CASNDRAEKLFF. The CDR3 DNA reads TGTGCCAGCAACGACAGGGCTGAAAAACTGTTTTTT.

This clone was counted a single time. Within the sample, other DNA sequences also encode this same CDR3. J is TRBJ2-1 and V is TRBV15; 8 bases match TRBD2. Germline V gene lookup returns CDR1 LNHNV and CDR2 YYDKDF (reference sequence). The CDR3 covers 14 residues. Losses at the gene ends were 5 bases for V and 7 bases for J; bases not matched to a gene: 7. CDR3 sequence (DNA): TGTGCCACCAGCGCCCGGACTAGCAGGAATGAGCAGTTCTTC. It encodes CATSARTSRNEQFF.

V usage is TRBV18 and J usage is TRBJ2-5, with a tentative D call TRBD2 (5 bases). The V gene's germline CDR1 is KGHSH and CDR2 LQKENI. V was pared by 6 bases and J by 7 bases, with 18 bases between. The length of the CDR3 is 14 residues. The CDR3 here is CASSPNPGDGTQYF. CDR3 nucleotide sequence: TGTGCCAGCTCCCCGAACCCCGGGGATGGGACCCAGTACTTC.

This clone has more than one count but fewer than ten. CDR3 in DNA: TGTGCCAGCAGCTTTGCTTTGCGAATCTCTGGAAACACCATATATTTT. Translated: CASSFALRISGNTIYF. The chain couples TRBV7-9 to TRBJ1-3; D gene unclear. V lost 3 bases, J lost 0 bases, and 12 bases lay in between. CDR1 SEHNR and CDR2 FQNEAQ come from the germline V gene (reference sequence). The CDR3 is 16 residues long.

Only one count was recorded for this clone. This rearrangement joins TRBV7-3 to TRBJ1-3, with a tentative D call TRBD1 (5 bases). This CDR3 has 18 residues. V was shortened by 5 bases and J by 4 bases, with 24 bases between the two germline ends. Germline CDR1 is SGHTA and CDR2 is FQGTGA. The CDR3 sequence: CASSPRDPMAEGGNTIYF. CDR3 bases: TGTGCCAGCAGCCCCAGGGATCCTATGGCAGAAGGGGGAAACACCATATATTTT.

A note on this clone: A junction boundary mismatches the germline segment, possibly from a read error. The chain carries TRBV5-6 and TRBJ1-2; D call uncertain. CDR3 length equals 14 residues. Germline V CDR1 and CDR2: SGHDT, YYEEEE. The CDR3 loop is CASTLLEFFYGYTF. For the CDR3, the DNA is TGTGCCAGCACCTTGTTAGAATTCTTCTATGGCTACACCTTC. The full variable domain, in which reference TRBV5-6 and TRBJ1-2 provide the parts outside the CDR3, is DAGVTQSPTHLIKTRGQQVTLRCSPKSGHDTVSWYQQALGQGPQFIFQYYEEEERQRGNFPDRFSGHQFPNYSSELNVNALLLGDSALYLCASTLLEFFYGYTFGSGTRLTVV.

The chain couples TRBV6-6 to TRBJ1-5; D may be TRBD1 (6 bases). Germline V gene sequence: CDR1 MNHNY, CDR2 SVGAGI (reference sequence). The CDR3 is made up of 14 amino acids. The V gene lost 7 bases and the J gene lost 6 bases, with 16 bases spanning the gap. This CDR3 reads CASTSGGGGQPQHF. CDR3 DNA sequence: TGTGCCAGCACCAGTGGTGGGGGCGGTCAGCCCCAGCATTTT.